The T cell receptor (beta chain) described here comes from a study of Graves' ophthalmopathy and Graves' hyperthyroidism. Findings and caveats of the study: Discrimination between ophthalmopathy and stable hyperthyroidism by a 13-signature model showed about 85% sensitivity and roughly 80% specificity. Clonotypes were expanded in thyroid at above 0.001 frequency, and most also appeared in blood.

Ten or more counts support this clonotype. Its antigen is still unknown. The study amplified TCR beta CDR3 regions using RNA transcripts. HTBI primers served in a first-round RT-PCR, which a second-round multiplex PCR followed. TCRdb recomputed calls from the multiplex PCR reads with MiXCR, one row per CDR3 protein. The sample includes 360,000 or so distinct CDR3 sequences, approximately 20% of them seen just once. Each diagnosis was determined on the basis of clinical symptoms, serum thyroxine, TRAb, thyroid ultrasound and orbital computed tomography. The CDR3 runs to 16 residues. Germline V gene sequence: CDR1 MGHRA, CDR2 YSYEKL. V lost 0 bases, J lost 6 bases, and 8 bases stayed unmatched.

The source is a woman under 30 with Graves' ophthalmopathy. Sequenced: peripheral blood. The chain couples TRBV4-1 to TRBJ1-5; 7 nucleotides match TRBD1. The CDR3, as DNA: TGCGCCAGCAGCCAAGACGGGAAGGGGGCGTTTCAGCCCCAGCATTTT. This sequence encodes CASSQDGKGAFQPQHF.